These 18 T cell receptor beta chains originate from one sample sequenced in a study of blood T cell repertoires in COVID-19. The repertoire was sequenced with immunoSEQ multiplex PCR; TCRdb's copy has only in-frame clones and lacks some. The table includes 250,000 to 350,000 clones, around 86% detected once. Sequencing was carried out using peripheral blood. These receptors were obtained from a woman in her forties who had recovered from COVID-19.

V usage is TRBV28 and J usage is TRBJ2-7; no reliable D call. Between the trimmed V and J ends, which lost 2 bases and 3 bases, there was a span of 5 bases. Per germline, CDR1 MDHEN and CDR2 SYDVKM. The CDR3 consists of 12 residues. In nucleotides, the CDR3 is TGTGCCAGCAGTTTAAATAACTACGAGCAGTACTTC. Translated, it gives CASSLNNYEQYF.

This clone was detected once. The gene calls are TRBV11-3 and TRBJ2-7; TRBD2 agrees at 11 bases. V lost 4 bases and J lost 1; bases outside the gene matches: 3. Germline lookup yields CDR1 SGHNT and CDR2 YENEEA. The CDR3 is 15 amino acids. The CDR3, as DNA: TGTGCCAGCAGCTCGGGACTAGCGGATTCCTACGAGCAGTACTTC. Translation: CASSSGLADSYEQYF.

The CDR3 loop is CASTHGGYATNEKLFF. CDR3 nucleotide sequence: TGTGCCAGCACCCACGGGGGTTATGCAACTAATGAAAAACTGTTTTTT. The rearrangement uses TRBV4-2 and TRBJ1-4, with D possibly TRBD1 on 5 matching bases. CDR1 is LGHNA, CDR2 YNFKEQ, per germline. The CDR3 runs 16 residues. Trimming left V 7 bases short and J 0 bases short, with 15 bases between.

This clone showed up just once. The rearrangement links TRBV4-1 to TRBJ2-1, with 7 positions matching TRBD2. Germline CDR1 is MGHRA and CDR2 is YSYEKL. CDR3 length equals 17 residues. The V segment lost 1 base and the J segment 7 bases; nucleotides outside the gene matches: 13. DNA of the CDR3: TGCGCCAGCAGCCAAGCTGCGGGCCCGACTAGCTCAAATGAGCAGTTCTTC. This gives the protein CASSQAAGPTSSNEQFF.

The rearrangement joins TRBV24-1 to TRBJ1-5; possible D gene TRBD1, 5 bases. V lost 7 bases, J lost 4 bases, and 13 bases lay in between. The CDR3 totals 14 residues. CDR1 KGHDR and CDR2 SFDVKD come from the germline V gene. CDR3 region: CATRGRVQNQPQHF. In nucleotides, the CDR3 is TGTGCCACCAGGGGCAGGGTCCAGAATCAGCCCCAGCATTTT.

The chain is built from TRBV19 and TRBJ2-1; 9 bases are shared with TRBD2. From germline, CDR1 is LNHDA and CDR2 SQIVND (reference sequence). This CDR3 has 13 amino acids. V trimming: 5 bases; J trimming: 8 bases; junction bases outside the gene matches: 4. The CDR3 bases are TGTGCCAGTAGTGTGGCGGGGGGGGATGAGCAGTTCTTC. Translated: CASSVAGGDEQFF.

The chain joins TRBV4-1 to TRBJ2-3; TRBD2 might be the D (6 bases). Germline CDR1 reads MGHRA; CDR2 reads YSYEKL. The CDR3 has 15 amino acids. V was shortened by 0 bases and J by 2 bases, with 9 bases between the two germline ends. The CDR3 loop reads CASSQDWTNTDTQYF. The CDR3, as DNA: TGCGCCAGCAGCCAAGATTGGACTAACACAGATACGCAGTATTTT.

This sequence joins TRBV3-1 (or the pseudogene TRBV3-2) and TRBJ2-2; the match to TRBD2 covers 13 bases. CDR3 length: 18 residues. The germline V gene has CDR1 LGHDT and CDR2 YNNKEL (reference sequence). V lost 4 bases, J lost 0 bases, and 5 bases stayed unmatched. The CDR3 coding sequence is TGTGCCAGCAGCCCCGGGACTAGCGGGACCTCGAACACCGGGGAGCTGTTTTTT. This translates into CASSPGTSGTSNTGELFF.

The genes are TRBV11-2 and TRBJ2-2, with 9 positions matching TRBD2. J lost 1 base, V lost 5 bases, and 2 bases had no gene match. Germline lookup yields CDR1 SGHAT and CDR2 FQNNGV. This CDR3 comprises 15 residues. CDR3 sequence (DNA): TGTGCCAGCAGCAGACTAGCGGAGAACACCGGGGAGCTGTTTTTT. This translates into CASSRLAENTGELFF.

This clone has just one count. V gene TRBV6-4 combines with J gene TRBJ2-1, with 9 bases that match TRBD2. CDR1 MRHNA and CDR2 SNTAGT come from the germline V gene. CDR3 length: 14 residues. V trimming: 1 base; J trimming: 9 bases; junction bases outside the gene matches: 4. The CDR3 DNA is TGTGCCAGCAGTGACTTAGCGGGAGTCTGTGAGCAGTTCTTC. Translating gives CASSDLAGVCEQFF.

The chain combines TRBV18 with TRBJ1-5, with D hard to call. The CDR3 contains 16 residues. V lost 2 bases, J lost 0 bases, and 11 bases lay in between. The germline V gene encodes CDR1 KGHSH and CDR2 LQKENI. The CDR3 loop reads CASSPGSGYSNQPQHF. CDR3 bases: TGTGCCAGCTCACCAGGCAGCGGATATAGCAATCAGCCCCAGCATTTT.

This chain links TRBV29-1 with TRBJ2-7, with TRBD2 identical over 9 bases. Germline V gene sequence: CDR1 SQVTM, CDR2 ANQGSEA. This CDR3 has 14 amino acids. Trimming at V came to 6 bases and at J to 0 bases, leaving 6 bases not matched to a gene. The CDR3 DNA is TGCAGCGTGGCTAGCGGGACGAGCTCCTACGAGCAGTACTTC. Translation gives CSVASGTSSYEQYF.

V and J are TRBV30 and TRBJ2-7, with D possibly TRBD2 on 6 matching bases. The germline gives CDR1 GTSNPN, CDR2 SVGIG (reference sequence). V was shortened by 0 bases and J by 3 bases, with 12 bases between the two germline ends. This CDR3 contains 14 residues. The CDR3 reads CAWSVGSTRYEQYF. CDR3 DNA sequence: TGTGCCTGGAGTGTCGGGAGTACCCGCTACGAGCAGTACTTC.

V usage is TRBV30 and J usage is TRBJ2-2, with 7 bases identical to TRBD2. Germline V lookup: CDR1 GTSNPN, CDR2 SVGIG (reference sequence). The V and J ends lost 4 bases and 3 bases, in that order; junction bases with no gene match: 8. This CDR3 has 15 residues. CDR3 coding DNA: TGTGCCTGGAAACCCGGGGGGTCGGACACCGGGGAGCTGTTTTTT. Translation gives CAWKPGGSDTGELFF.

V usage is TRBV30 and J usage is TRBJ2-2; 9 nucleotides align to TRBD2. The length of the CDR3 is 12 residues. Germline loops: CDR1 GTSNPN, CDR2 SVGIG (reference sequence). DNA for the CDR3: TGTGCGCGGGAGGGTAACACCGGGGAGCTGTTTTTT. Protein: CAREGNTGELFF.

The chain carries TRBV3-1 (or the pseudogene TRBV3-2) and TRBJ2-5; TRBD1 matches at 7 bases. The V and J ends lost 3 bases and 4 bases, in that order; junction bases with no gene match: 8. This CDR3 contains 15 residues. The germline V gene has CDR1 LGHDT and CDR2 YNNKEL (reference sequence). CDR3 coding DNA: TGTGCCAGCAGCCATCTGACAGGGTCTGGAGAGACCCAGTACTTC. Its translation: CASSHLTGSGETQYF.

The rearrangement uses TRBV25-1 and TRBJ2-1, with 7 nucleotides matching TRBD1. The V segment lost 5 bases and the J segment 2 bases; nucleotides outside the gene matches: 3. CDR1 MGHDK and CDR2 SYGVNS come from the germline V gene. This CDR3 has 14 amino acids. The CDR3 DNA reads TGTGCCAGCAGTTTAGGGGGCACCTACAATGAGCAGTTCTTC. This translates into CASSLGGTYNEQFF.

The chain employs TRBV24-1 and TRBJ2-5, with TRBD1 matching over 7 bases. The CDR3 covers 15 residues. The junction had 6 bases not matched to a gene; V was cut back by 4 bases and J by 2 bases. From germline, CDR1 is KGHDR and CDR2 SFDVKD. The CDR3 DNA reads TGTGCCACCAGTGACCCCAGGGGGTCGCAAGAGACCCAGTACTTC. Translating it yields CATSDPRGSQETQYF.